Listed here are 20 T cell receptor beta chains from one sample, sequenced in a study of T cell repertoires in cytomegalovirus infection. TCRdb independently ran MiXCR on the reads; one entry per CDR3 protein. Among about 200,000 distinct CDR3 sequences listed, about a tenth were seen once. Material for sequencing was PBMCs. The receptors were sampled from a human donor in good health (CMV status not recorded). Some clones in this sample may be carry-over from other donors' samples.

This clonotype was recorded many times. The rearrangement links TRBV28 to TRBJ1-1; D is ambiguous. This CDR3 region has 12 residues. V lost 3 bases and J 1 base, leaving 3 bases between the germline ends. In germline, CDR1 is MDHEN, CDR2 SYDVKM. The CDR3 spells CASSLPNTEAFF. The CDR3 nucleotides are TGTGCCAGCAGTTTGCCGAACACTGAAGCTTTCTTT.

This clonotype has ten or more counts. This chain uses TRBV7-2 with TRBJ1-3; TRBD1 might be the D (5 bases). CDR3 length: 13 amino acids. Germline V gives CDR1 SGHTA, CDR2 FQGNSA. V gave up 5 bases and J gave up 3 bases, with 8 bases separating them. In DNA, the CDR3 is TGTGCCAGCAGCCCCGACAGTGGAAACACCATATATTTT. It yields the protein CASSPDSGNTIYF.

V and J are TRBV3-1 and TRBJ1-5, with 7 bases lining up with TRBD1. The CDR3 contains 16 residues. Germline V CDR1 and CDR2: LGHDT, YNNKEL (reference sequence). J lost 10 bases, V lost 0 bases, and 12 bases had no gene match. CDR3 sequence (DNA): TGTGCCAGCAGCCAAGATTGGCAGGGGGTACAGGGACCCCAGCATTTT. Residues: CASSQDWQGVQGPQHF.

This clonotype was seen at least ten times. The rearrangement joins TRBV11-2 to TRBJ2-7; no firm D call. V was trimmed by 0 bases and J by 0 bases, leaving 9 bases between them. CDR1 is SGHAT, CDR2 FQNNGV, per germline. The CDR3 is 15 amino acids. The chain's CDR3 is CASSLDLGRSYEQYF. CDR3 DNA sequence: TGTGCCAGCAGCTTAGATCTAGGACGCTCCTACGAGCAGTACTTC. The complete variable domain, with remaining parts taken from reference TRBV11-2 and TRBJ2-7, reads EAGVAQSPRYKIIEKRQSVAFWCNPISGHATLYWYQQILGQGPKLLIQFQNNGVVDDSQLPKDRFSAERLKGVDSTLKIQPAKLEDSAVYLCASSLDLGRSYEQYFGPGTRLTVT.

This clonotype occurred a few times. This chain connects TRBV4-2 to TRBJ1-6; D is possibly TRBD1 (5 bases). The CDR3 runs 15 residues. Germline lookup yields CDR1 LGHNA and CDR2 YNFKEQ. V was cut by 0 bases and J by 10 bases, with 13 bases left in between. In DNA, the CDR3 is TGTGCCAGCAGCCAAGAAGGGCCAGGGCGATCACCCCTCCACTTT. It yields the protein CASSQEGPGRSPLHF.

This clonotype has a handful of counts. CDR3 in DNA: TGTGCCAGCAGCTTATCCGGGACAGGCTATGGCTACACCTTC. Protein sequence: CASSLSGTGYGYTF. The chain couples TRBV7-9 to TRBJ1-2; 8 positions match TRBD1. CDR3 length: 14 residues. V lost 2 bases and J lost 4; bases outside the gene matches: 3. Germline V gives CDR1 SEHNR, CDR2 FQNEAQ (reference sequence).

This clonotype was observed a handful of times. The CDR3 region is CASSPSGNFMNTEAFF. In DNA, the CDR3 is TGTGCCAGTAGCCCCAGTGGAAACTTTATGAACACTGAAGCTTTCTTT. The V gene is TRBV19, the J gene TRBJ1-1, with D hard to call. CDR1 and CDR2 (germline): LNHDA, SQIVND (reference sequence). The CDR3 spans 16 residues. V was cut by 6 bases and J by 0 bases, with 17 bases left in between. The complete variable domain, with remaining parts taken from reference TRBV19 and TRBJ1-1, reads DGGITQSPKYLFRKEGQNVTLSCEQNLNHDAMYWYRQDPGQGLRLIYYSQIVNDFQKGDIAEGYSVSREKKESFPLTVTSAQKNPTAFYLCASSPSGNFMNTEAFFGQGTRLTVV.

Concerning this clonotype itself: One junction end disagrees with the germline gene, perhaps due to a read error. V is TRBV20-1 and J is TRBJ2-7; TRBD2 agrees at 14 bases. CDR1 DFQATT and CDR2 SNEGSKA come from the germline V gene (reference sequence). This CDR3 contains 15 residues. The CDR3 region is CSARAGLAGAYERYF. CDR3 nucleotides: TGCAGTGCTAGAGCGGGACTAGCGGGAGCCTACGAGCGGTACTTC.

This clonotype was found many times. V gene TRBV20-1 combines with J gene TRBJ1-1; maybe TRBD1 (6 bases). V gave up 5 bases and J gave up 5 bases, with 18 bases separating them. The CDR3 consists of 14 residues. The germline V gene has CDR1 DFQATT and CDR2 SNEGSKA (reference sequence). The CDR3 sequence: CSALQGPGSTEAFF. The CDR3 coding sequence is TGCAGTGCTTTACAGGGTCCTGGGAGTACTGAAGCTTTCTTT.

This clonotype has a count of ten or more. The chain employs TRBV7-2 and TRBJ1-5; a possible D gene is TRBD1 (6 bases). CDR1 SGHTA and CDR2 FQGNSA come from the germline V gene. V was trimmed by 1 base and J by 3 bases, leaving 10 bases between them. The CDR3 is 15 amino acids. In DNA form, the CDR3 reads TGTGCCAGCAGCTTAGTTCGGGGGGCCAATCAGCCCCAGCATTTT. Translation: CASSLVRGANQPQHF.

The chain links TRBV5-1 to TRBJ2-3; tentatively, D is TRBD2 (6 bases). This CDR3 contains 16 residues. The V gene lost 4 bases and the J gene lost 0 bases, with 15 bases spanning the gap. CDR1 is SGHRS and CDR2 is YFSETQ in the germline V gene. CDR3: CASSIAGYPSTDTQYF. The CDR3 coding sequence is TGCGCCAGCAGCATCGCGGGATACCCTAGCACAGATACGCAGTATTTT. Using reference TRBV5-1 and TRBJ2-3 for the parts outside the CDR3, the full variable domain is KAGVTQTPRYLIKTRGQQVTLSCSPISGHRSVSWYQQTPGQGLQFLFEYFSETQRNKGNFPGRFSGRQFSNSRSEMNVSTLELGDSALYLCASSIAGYPSTDTQYFGPGTRLTVL.

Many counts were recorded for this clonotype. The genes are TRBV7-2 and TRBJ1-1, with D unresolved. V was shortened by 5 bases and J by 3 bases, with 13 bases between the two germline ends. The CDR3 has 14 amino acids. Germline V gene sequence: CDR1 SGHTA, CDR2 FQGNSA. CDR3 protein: CASSPSPLHTEAFF. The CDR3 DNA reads TGTGCCAGCAGCCCTAGTCCGTTGCACACTGAAGCTTTCTTT. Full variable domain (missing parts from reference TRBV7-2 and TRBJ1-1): GAGVSQSPSNKVTEKGKDVELRCDPISGHTALYWYRQSLGQGLEFLIYFQGNSAPDKSGLPSDRFSAERTGGSVSTLTIQRTQQEDSAVYLCASSPSPLHTEAFFGQGTRLTVV.

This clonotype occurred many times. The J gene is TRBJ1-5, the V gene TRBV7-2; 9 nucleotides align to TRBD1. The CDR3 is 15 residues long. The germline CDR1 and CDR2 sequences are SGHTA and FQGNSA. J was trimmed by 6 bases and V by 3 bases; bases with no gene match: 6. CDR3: CASSFGQGQSQPQHF. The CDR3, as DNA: TGTGCCAGCAGCTTTGGACAGGGGCAGAGTCAGCCCCAGCATTTT.

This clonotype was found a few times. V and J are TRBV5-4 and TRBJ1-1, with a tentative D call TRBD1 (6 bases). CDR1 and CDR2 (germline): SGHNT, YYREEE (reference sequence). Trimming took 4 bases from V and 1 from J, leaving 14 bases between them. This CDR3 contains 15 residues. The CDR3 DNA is TGTGCCAGCAGCGGGGGGGGGGCCCGGAACACTGAAGCTTTCTTT. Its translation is CASSGGGARNTEAFF.

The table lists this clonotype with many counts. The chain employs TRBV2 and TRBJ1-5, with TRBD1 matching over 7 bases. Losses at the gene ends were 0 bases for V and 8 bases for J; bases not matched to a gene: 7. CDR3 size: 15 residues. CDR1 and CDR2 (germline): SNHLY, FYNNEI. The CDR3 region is CASSEAGQAFEPQHF. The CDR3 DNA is TGTGCCAGCAGTGAAGCCGGACAGGCATTCGAGCCCCAGCATTTT.

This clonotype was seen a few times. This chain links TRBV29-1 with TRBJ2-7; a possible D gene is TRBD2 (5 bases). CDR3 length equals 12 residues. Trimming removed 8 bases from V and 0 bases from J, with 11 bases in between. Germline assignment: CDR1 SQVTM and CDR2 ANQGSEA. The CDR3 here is CSTYSGSYEQYF. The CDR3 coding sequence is TGCAGCACTTACAGCGGCTCCTACGAGCAGTACTTC.

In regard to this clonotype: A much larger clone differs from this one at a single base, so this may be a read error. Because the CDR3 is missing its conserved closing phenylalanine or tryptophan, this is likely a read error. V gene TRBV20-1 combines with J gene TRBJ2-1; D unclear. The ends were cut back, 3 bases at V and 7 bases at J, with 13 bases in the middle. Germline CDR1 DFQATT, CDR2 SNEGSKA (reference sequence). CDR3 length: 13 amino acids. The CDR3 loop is CSARELDRNEQFL. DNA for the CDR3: TGCAGTGCTAGGGAATTGGACCGAAATGAGCAGTTCCTC.

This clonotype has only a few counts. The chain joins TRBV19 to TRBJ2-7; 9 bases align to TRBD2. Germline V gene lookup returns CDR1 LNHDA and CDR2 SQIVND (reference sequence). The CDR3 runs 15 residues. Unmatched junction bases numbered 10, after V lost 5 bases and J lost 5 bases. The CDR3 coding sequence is TGTGCCAGTAGTCCCTTAGCGGGAGCTAGCAACGAGCAGTACTTC. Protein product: CASSPLAGASNEQYF.

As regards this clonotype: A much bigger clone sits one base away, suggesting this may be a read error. The CDR3 protein is CASSTRGRDTKAFF. The DNA of the CDR3 is TGTGCCAGCAGTACGAGGGGGCGCGACACTAAAGCTTTCTTT. This chain uses TRBV28 with TRBJ1-1; 7 bases align to TRBD1. Germline V gene sequence: CDR1 MDHEN, CDR2 SYDVKM. CDR3 length: 14 residues. Variable domain in full (rest from reference TRBV28 and TRBJ1-1): DVKVTQSSRYLVKRTGEKVFLECVQDMDHENMFWYRQDPGLGLRLIYFSYDVKMKEKGDIPEGYSVSREKKERFSLILESASTNQTSMYLCASSTRGRDTKAFFGQGTRLTVV.

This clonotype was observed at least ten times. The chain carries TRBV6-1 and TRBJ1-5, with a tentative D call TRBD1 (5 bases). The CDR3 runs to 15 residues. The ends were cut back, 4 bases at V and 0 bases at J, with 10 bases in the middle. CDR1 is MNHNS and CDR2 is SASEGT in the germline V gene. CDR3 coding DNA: TGTGCCAGCAGTGCGGAAGGGACTAGCAATCAGCCCCAGCATTTT. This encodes CASSAEGTSNQPQHF.